Here is one T cell receptor (beta chain) with its context. What it binds is not known. The CDR3 consists of 13 residues. Deletions cut 2 bases from V and 2 bases from J, with 6 bases between. Germline V CDR1 and CDR2: SGHNT, YENEEA. These data belong to a study of cytomegalovirus exposure and HLA in healthy donors. Points from the study as a whole: Later analysis associated a missense DCLRE1C variant with TCR beta V- and J-gene trimming.

A multiplex PCR was run with 60 Vbeta primers and 13 Jbeta primers. Measured with immunoSEQ multiplex PCR; TCRdb has only the in-frame clones, and not every one. The sample has 150,000 or so clones, 84% seen once; the top ten hold approximately 1.9%. The chain recombines TRBV11-3 with TRBJ2-5; D gene unclear. The sequencing sample was made of PBMCs. The sequence was collected from a man younger than 35 in good health and CMV-seronegative. The chain's CDR3 is CASSLHQQETQYF. The CDR3 DNA sequence: TGTGCCAGCAGCTTACACCAGCAAGAGACCCAGTACTTC. Complete variable domain (other parts from reference TRBV11-3 and TRBJ2-5): EAGVVQSPRYKIIEKKQPVAFWCNPISGHNTLYWYLQNLGQGPELLIRYENEEAVDDSQLPKDRFSAERLKGVDSTLKIQPAELGDSAVYLCASSLHQQETQYFGPGTRLLVL.